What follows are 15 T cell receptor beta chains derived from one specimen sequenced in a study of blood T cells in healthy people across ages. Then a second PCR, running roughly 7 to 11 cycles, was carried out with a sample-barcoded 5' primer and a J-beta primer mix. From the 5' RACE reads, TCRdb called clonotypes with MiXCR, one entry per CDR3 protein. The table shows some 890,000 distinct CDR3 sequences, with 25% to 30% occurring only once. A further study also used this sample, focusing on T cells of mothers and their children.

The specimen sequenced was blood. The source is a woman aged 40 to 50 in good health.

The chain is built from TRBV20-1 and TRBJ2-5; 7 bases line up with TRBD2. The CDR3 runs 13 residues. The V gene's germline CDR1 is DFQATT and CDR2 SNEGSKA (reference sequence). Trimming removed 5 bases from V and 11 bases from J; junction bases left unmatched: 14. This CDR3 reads CSAPAGSYNEQYF. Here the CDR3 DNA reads TGCAGTGCTCCAGCGGGGTCCTACAATGAGCAGTACTTC.

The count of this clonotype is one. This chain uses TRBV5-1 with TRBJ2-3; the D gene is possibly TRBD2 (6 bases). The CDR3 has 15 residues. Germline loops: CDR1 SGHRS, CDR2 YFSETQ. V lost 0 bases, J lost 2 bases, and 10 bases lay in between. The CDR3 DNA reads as TGCGCCAGCAGCTTGGACCCGGGAGTCACAGATACGCAGTATTTT. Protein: CASSLDPGVTDTQYF.

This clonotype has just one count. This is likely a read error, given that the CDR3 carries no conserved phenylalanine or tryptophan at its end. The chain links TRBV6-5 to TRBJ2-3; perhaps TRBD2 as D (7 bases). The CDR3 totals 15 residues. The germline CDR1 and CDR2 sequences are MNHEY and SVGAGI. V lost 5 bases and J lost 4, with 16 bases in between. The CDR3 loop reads CASSHGAGAPDTQYC. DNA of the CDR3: TGTGCCAGCAGTCACGGGGCGGGGGCCCCAGATACGCAGTATTGT.

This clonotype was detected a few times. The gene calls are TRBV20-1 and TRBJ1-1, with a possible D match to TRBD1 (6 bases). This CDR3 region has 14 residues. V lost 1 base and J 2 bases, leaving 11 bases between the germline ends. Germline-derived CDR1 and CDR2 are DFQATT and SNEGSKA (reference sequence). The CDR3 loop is CSARADRYNTEAFF. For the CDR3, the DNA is TGCAGTGCTAGAGCGGACAGATATAACACTGAAGCTTTCTTT.

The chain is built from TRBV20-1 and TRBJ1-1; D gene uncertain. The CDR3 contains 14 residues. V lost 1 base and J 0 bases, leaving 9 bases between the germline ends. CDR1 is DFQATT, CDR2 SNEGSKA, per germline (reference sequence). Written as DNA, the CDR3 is TGCAGTGCTAGAGTCCTGGGATTGAACACTGAAGCTTTCTTT. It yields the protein CSARVLGLNTEAFF.

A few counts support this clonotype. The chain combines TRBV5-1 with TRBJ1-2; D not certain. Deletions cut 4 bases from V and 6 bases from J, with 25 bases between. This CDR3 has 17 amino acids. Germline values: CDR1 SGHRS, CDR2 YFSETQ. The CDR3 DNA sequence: TGCGCCAGCAGCGATCAGTCGGGCCTGTCCCCCTCGGATGGCTACACCTTC. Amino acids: CASSDQSGLSPSDGYTF.

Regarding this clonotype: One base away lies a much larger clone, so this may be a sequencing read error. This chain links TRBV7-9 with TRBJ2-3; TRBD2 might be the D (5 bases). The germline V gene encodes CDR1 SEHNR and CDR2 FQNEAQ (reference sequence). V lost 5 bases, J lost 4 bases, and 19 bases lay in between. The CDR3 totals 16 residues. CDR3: CASSRTTNGSADTQYF. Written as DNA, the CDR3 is TGTGCCAGCAGCCGAACGACTAACGGTTCCGCAGATACGCAGTATTTT.

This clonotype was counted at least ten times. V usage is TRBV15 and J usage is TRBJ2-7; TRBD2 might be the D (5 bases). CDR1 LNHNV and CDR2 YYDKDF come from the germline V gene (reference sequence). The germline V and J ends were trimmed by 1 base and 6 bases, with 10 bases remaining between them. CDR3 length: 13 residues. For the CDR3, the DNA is TGTGCCACCAGCAGAGCCGGGGAAATCGAGCAGTACTTC. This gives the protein CATSRAGEIEQYF.

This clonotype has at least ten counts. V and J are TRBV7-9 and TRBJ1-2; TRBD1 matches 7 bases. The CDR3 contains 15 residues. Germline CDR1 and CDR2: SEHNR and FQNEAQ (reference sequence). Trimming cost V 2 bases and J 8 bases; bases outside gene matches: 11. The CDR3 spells CASSLFDRDHLGYTF. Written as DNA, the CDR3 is TGTGCCAGCAGCTTATTCGACAGGGACCATCTCGGCTACACCTTC.

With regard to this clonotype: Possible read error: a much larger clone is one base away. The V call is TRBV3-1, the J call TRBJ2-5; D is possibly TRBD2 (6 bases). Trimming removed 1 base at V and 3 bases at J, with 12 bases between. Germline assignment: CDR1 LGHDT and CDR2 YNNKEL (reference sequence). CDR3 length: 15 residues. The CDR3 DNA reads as TGTGCCAGCAGCCAAGGTGGGGGGAGAGAAGAGACCCAGTACTTC. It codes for CASSQGGGREETQYF.

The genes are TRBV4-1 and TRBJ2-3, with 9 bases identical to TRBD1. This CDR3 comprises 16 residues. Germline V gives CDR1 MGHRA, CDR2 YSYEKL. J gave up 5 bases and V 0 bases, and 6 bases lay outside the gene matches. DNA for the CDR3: TGCGCCAGCAGCCAAGATCGGACAGGGGAGAGAGATACGCAGTATTTT. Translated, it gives CASSQDRTGERDTQYF.

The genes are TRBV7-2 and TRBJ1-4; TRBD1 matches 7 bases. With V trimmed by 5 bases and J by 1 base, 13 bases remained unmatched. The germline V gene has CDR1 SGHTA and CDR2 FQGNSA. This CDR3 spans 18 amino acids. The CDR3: CASSPWGQGERTNEKLFF. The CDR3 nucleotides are TGTGCCAGCAGCCCCTGGGGGCAGGGGGAGAGAACTAATGAAAAACTGTTTTTT. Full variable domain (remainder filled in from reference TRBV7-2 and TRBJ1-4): GAGVSQSPSNKVTEKGKDVELRCDPISGHTALYWYRQSLGQGLEFLIYFQGNSAPDKSGLPSDRFSAERTGGSVSTLTIQRTQQEDSAVYLCASSPWGQGERTNEKLFFGSGTQLSVL.

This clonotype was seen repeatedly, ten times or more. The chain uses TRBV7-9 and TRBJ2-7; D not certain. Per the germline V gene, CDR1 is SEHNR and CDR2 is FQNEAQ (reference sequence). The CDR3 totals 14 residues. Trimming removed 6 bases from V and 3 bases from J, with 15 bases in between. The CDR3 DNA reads TGTGCCAGCAGATCGTCGGGCTATGGCTACGAGCAGTACTTC. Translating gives CASRSSGYGYEQYF.

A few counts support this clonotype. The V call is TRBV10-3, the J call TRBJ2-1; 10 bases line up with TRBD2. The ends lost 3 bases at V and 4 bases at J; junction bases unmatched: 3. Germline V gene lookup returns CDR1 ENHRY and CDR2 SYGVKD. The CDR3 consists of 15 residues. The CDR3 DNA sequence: TGTGCCATCAGTGATCTAGCGGGGGTGTACAATGAGCAGTTCTTC. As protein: CAISDLAGVYNEQFF.

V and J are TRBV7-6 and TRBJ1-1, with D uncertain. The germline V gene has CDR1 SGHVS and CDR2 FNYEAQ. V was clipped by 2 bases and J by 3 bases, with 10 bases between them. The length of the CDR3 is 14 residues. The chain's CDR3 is CASSLRTEDTEAFF. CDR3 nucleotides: TGTGCCAGCAGCTTAAGAACGGAGGACACTGAAGCTTTCTTT.